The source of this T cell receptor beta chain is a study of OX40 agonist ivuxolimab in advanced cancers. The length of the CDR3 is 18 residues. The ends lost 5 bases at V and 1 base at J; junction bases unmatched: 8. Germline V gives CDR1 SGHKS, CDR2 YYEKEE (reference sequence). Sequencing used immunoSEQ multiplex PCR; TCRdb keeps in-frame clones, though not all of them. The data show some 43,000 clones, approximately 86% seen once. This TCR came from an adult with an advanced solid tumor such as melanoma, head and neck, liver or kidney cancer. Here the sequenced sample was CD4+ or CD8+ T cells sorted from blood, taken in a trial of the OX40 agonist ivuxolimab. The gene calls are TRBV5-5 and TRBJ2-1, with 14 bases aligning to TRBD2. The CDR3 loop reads CASRSGTSGRGSYNEQFF. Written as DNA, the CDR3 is TGTGCCAGCAGATCCGGGACTAGCGGGAGAGGATCCTACAATGAGCAGTTCTTC.